One TCR beta chain is described in this entry. Original handling: Reference gene primer amplification gave estimated nucleated cell counts. The assay was immunoSEQ multiplex PCR, and TCRdb's table has in-frame clones only and misses some. The D gene and trimming were derived from the DNA, and the V and J assignments and clone size from that table. The sample yields about 380,000 clones, approximately 90% seen once. Two negative PCRs, clearance, or symptom resolution were required of recovered Cohort 3 donors. The record originates from a study of blood T cell repertoires in COVID-19. The V gene's germline CDR1 is GTSNPN and CDR2 SVGIG (reference sequence). The V gene lost 5 bases and the J gene lost 8 bases, with 12 bases spanning the gap. The CDR3 totals 12 residues.

V usage is TRBV30 and J usage is TRBJ1-4, with no clear D. The source of this sequence is a woman under 30 who had recovered from COVID-19. Sequencing used PBMCs or T cells enriched from blood (not recorded which). The CDR3 protein is CAWGVGSEKLFF. DNA of the CDR3: TGTGCCTGGGGCGTCGGTTCGGAAAAACTGTTTTTT. Full variable domain (missing parts from reference TRBV30 and TRBJ1-4): SQTIHQWPATLVQPVGSPLSLECTVEGTSNPNLYWYRQAAGRGLQLLFYSVGIGQISSEVPQNLSASRPQDRQFILSSKKLLLSDSGFYLCAWGVGSEKLFFGSGTQLSVL.